The next 14 T cell receptor beta chains were all read from a single sample in a study of T cell changes during pregnancy in multiple sclerosis. Produced via immunoSEQ multiplex PCR; TCRdb's table is partial and in-frame only. Of about 80,000 clones in the sample, around nine tenths were seen once. Source: CD4+ T cells from peripheral blood mononuclear cells, taken before pregnancy. Receptors were obtained from a female donor with multiple sclerosis, enrolled in a pregnancy study.

J is TRBJ2-3 and V is TRBV2, with unresolved D. V lost 7 bases and J 1 base, leaving 12 bases between the germline ends. The germline V gene has CDR1 SNHLY and CDR2 FYNNEI. The CDR3 consists of 14 residues. CDR3 protein: CASNLGLGTDTQYF. The DNA for the CDR3 is TGTGCCAGCAATCTTGGGCTTGGCACAGATACGCAGTATTTT.

The chain is built from TRBV30 and TRBJ1-6; 8 nucleotides agree with TRBD1. With 5 bases clipped from V and 8 bases from J, the junction kept 8 bases outside the gene matches. Germline V gives CDR1 GTSNPN, CDR2 SVGIG (reference sequence). CDR3 length: 14 amino acids. The CDR3 region is CAWVDRAVDSPLHF. The CDR3 nucleotides are TGTGCCTGGGTGGACAGGGCGGTGGATTCACCCCTCCACTTT.

The V call is TRBV5-1, the J call TRBJ2-2, with 12 bases matching TRBD2. Germline CDR1 SGHRS, CDR2 YFSETQ. V dropped 0 bases and J dropped 6; count of bases not matched to a gene: 3. The CDR3 runs to 16 residues. CDR3 amino acids: CASSLGTSGGSGELFF. Written as DNA, the CDR3 is TGCGCCAGCAGCTTGGGCACTAGCGGGGGGTCCGGGGAGCTGTTTTTT.

The chain recombines TRBV15 with TRBJ1-5; a weak D match, TRBD1 (5 bases). The CDR3 loop spans 15 amino acids. Germline-derived CDR1 and CDR2 are LNHNV and YYDKDF (reference sequence). Trimming stripped 1 base from V and 3 bases from J, with 10 bases between. The CDR3 here is CATSRVSGPNQPQHF. CDR3 nucleotide sequence: TGTGCCACCAGCAGAGTATCAGGGCCCAATCAGCCCCAGCATTTT.

The rearrangement links TRBV4-2 to TRBJ2-3; 9 positions match TRBD1. Trimming at V came to 6 bases and at J to 5 bases, leaving 18 bases not matched to a gene. The CDR3 consists of 18 residues. Germline V gives CDR1 LGHNA, CDR2 YNFKEQ. The CDR3 DNA follows: TGTGCCAGCAGAGAGCAACCCGGGACAGGGTCTCCTGGAGATACGCAGTATTTT. This gives the protein CASREQPGTGSPGDTQYF.

This chain connects TRBV18 to TRBJ2-4; D gene uncertain. Germline loops: CDR1 KGHSH, CDR2 LQKENI. This CDR3 has 16 residues. Trimming removed 3 bases at V and 0 bases at J, with 12 bases between. The CDR3 reads CASSPPLNLAKNIQYF. CDR3 nucleotides: TGTGCCAGCTCACCCCCACTCAATCTAGCCAAAAACATTCAGTACTTC.

The sample holds a few counts of this clone. The chain joins TRBV9 to TRBJ1-2, with D unclear. CDR1 and CDR2 from the germline V gene are SGDLS and YYNGEE. CDR3 length: 15 amino acids. Trimming pared 8 bases from V and 4 bases from J, leaving 21 bases between. The DNA for the CDR3 is TGTGCCAGTAGCCCCTTTCAGGAAGAAGGCTATGGCTACACCTTC. This translates into CASSPFQEEGYGYTF.

The rearrangement uses TRBV25-1 and TRBJ1-3, with D unresolved. The CDR3 spans 12 residues. The germline V gene has CDR1 MGHDK and CDR2 SYGVNS. With 5 bases removed from V and 1 base from J, the gap between germline ends came to 3 bases. The CDR3 DNA reads TGTGCCAGCAGTCCGTCTGGAAACACCATATATTTT. Residues: CASSPSGNTIYF.

The chain combines TRBV18 with TRBJ1-4; D is possibly TRBD1 (5 bases). The germline V gene encodes CDR1 KGHSH and CDR2 LQKENI. CDR3 length: 12 amino acids. Trimming pared 6 bases from V and 7 bases from J, leaving 9 bases between. For the CDR3, the DNA is TGTGCCAGCTCCCGGGGGTCTGAAAAACTGTTTTTT. Translated: CASSRGSEKLFF.

J is TRBJ1-1 and V is TRBV2; 7 nucleotides agree with TRBD1. Germline-derived CDR1 and CDR2 are SNHLY and FYNNEI. The CDR3 is 16 residues long. Unmatched junction bases numbered 10, after V lost 6 bases and J lost 0 bases. CDR3 in DNA: TGTGCCAGCAGCGGGGGACAGTTTTTCATGAACACTGAAGCTTTCTTT. It yields the protein CASSGGQFFMNTEAFF.

The rearrangement joins TRBV4-1 to TRBJ2-7, with 7 nucleotides matching TRBD2. Per germline, CDR1 MGHRA and CDR2 YSYEKL. V lost 4 bases to trimming and J lost 7 bases; unmatched junction nucleotides: 7. This CDR3 has 13 residues. For the CDR3, the DNA is TGCGCCAGCAGCCTGAGCGGGAATAAGGAGCAGTACTTC. Amino acids: CASSLSGNKEQYF.

The V call is TRBV5-1, the J call TRBJ2-1; D unresolved. The CDR3 is 12 amino acids. V dropped 2 bases and J dropped 8 bases, with 8 bases sitting between them. Germline V gene sequence: CDR1 SGHRS, CDR2 YFSETQ. The CDR3 spells CASSLSGDEQFF. The CDR3 nucleotides read TGCGCCAGCAGCTTATCGGGTGATGAGCAGTTCTTC.

The chain couples TRBV7-3 to TRBJ2-1; TRBD2 matches at 12 bases. CDR1 is SGHTA, CDR2 FQGTGA, per germline. V was pared by 5 bases and J by 6 bases, with 8 bases of the junction left unmatched. The CDR3 loop spans 16 amino acids. In DNA form, the CDR3 reads TGTGCCAGCAGCGTACCGGGACTAGCGGGCCTCAATGAGCAGTTCTTC. It codes for CASSVPGLAGLNEQFF.

The chain joins TRBV9 to TRBJ2-1, with 9 bases fitting TRBD1. Germline lookup yields CDR1 SGDLS and CDR2 YYNGEE. The CDR3 sequence is 13 residues long. V lost 4 bases and J lost 7; bases outside the gene matches: 3. For the CDR3, the DNA is TGTGCCAGCAGCCTGGGACAGGGTAATGAGCAGTTCTTC. Residues: CASSLGQGNEQFF.